Shown below are 21 T cell receptor beta chains from a single sample sequenced in a study of T-cell memory formation after mild COVID-19. TCRdb reprocessed the 5' RACE reads with MiXCR, giving one entry per CDR3 protein. The data hold approximately 500,000 distinct CDR3 sequences, with about 23% observed a single time. The sequencing input was PBMCs or a T cell subset sorted from them (not recorded which). The receptor set was obtained from an adult woman who had mild COVID-19 (a few samples of this study predate the infection). Cell type and time point are not known.

V usage is TRBV4-2 and J usage is TRBJ1-3; TRBD1 might be the D (5 bases). CDR3 length: 14 amino acids. Germline values: CDR1 LGHNA, CDR2 YNFKEQ. V lost 3 bases and J 2 bases, leaving 8 bases between the germline ends. The CDR3 sequence is CASSQTVTGNTIYF. The DNA for the CDR3 is TGTGCCAGCAGCCAGACAGTAACTGGAAACACCATATATTTT.

The J gene is TRBJ2-7, the V gene TRBV5-1; tentative D call: TRBD2 (5 bases). This CDR3 has 11 residues. Trimming took off 6 bases at V and 7 bases at J, with 11 bases between the two ends. Germline CDR1 SGHRS, CDR2 YFSETQ. The CDR3 DNA follows: TGCGCCAGCATCCCTGAGCGGGAGCAGTACTTC. As protein: CASIPEREQYF.

This chain uses TRBV20-1 with TRBJ2-2; D call uncertain. The CDR3 has 19 residues. Trimming cost V 0 bases and J 1 base, with 21 bases left between them. CDR1 and CDR2 from the germline V gene are DFQATT and SNEGSKA (reference sequence). The CDR3 loop reads CSARDLLGIALRNTGELFF. The CDR3 region has the DNA TGCAGTGCTAGAGATCTTCTAGGGATAGCTCTGCGGAACACCGGGGAGCTGTTTTTT.

The chain carries TRBV5-4 and TRBJ2-1; the match to TRBD2 covers 11 bases. The germline V gene encodes CDR1 SGHNT and CDR2 YYREEE (reference sequence). Trimming took 4 bases from V and 0 from J; bases not matched to a gene: 6. The CDR3 extends over 17 amino acids. CDR3 sequence: CASSRQGTSGSYNEQFF. Written as DNA, the CDR3 is TGTGCCAGCAGCCGACAGGGGACTAGCGGCTCCTACAATGAGCAGTTCTTC.

This clonotype has just a few counts. The genes are TRBV12-3 or TRBV12-4 and TRBJ2-7, with 8 bases that match TRBD1. The V and J ends lost 1 base and 6 bases, in that order; junction bases with no gene match: 2. The CDR3 contains 13 residues. The CDR3 spells CASSLGRGLEQYF. CDR3 bases: TGTGCCAGCAGTTTAGGCAGGGGGCTCGAGCAGTACTTC.

The chain recombines TRBV9 with TRBJ2-1; 7 positions agree with TRBD1. The CDR3 contains 14 residues. Trimming at V came to 5 bases and at J to 4 bases, leaving 6 bases not matched to a gene. Germline V gene sequence: CDR1 SGDLS, CDR2 YYNGEE. CDR3 in amino acids: CASSDGTAYNEQFF. The CDR3 DNA sequence: TGTGCCAGCAGTGACGGGACAGCTTACAATGAGCAGTTCTTC.

This clonotype appeared a few times. The chain joins TRBV7-3 to TRBJ2-1; D is possibly TRBD2 (7 bases). The V and J ends lost 1 base and 5 bases respectively, with 15 bases between them. This CDR3 is 16 amino acids long. Looked up from germline, CDR1 is SGHTA and CDR2 is FQGTGA. The CDR3 DNA follows: TGTGCCAGCAGCTTAAGGGCGGGGGCTGGTGACAATGAGCAGTTCTTC. Amino acid sequence: CASSLRAGAGDNEQFF.

J is TRBJ2-5 and V is TRBV4-1; 9 nucleotides match TRBD1. Germline CDR1 and CDR2: MGHRA and YSYEKL. The CDR3 has 15 residues. Losses at the gene ends were 3 bases for V and 3 bases for J; bases not matched to a gene: 5. The CDR3 DNA is TGCGCCAGCAGCCACGCGGGACAGGGAGAAGAGACCCAGTACTTC. Residues: CASSHAGQGEETQYF.

This clonotype was found a few times. The chain uses TRBV5-6 and TRBJ1-5; 9 nucleotides agree with TRBD1. CDR1 is SGHDT, CDR2 YYEEEE, per germline. V gave up 0 bases and J gave up 1 base; unmatched junction bases: 5. CDR3 length: 17 amino acids. For the CDR3, the DNA is TGTGCCAGCAGCTTGGGAACAGGGGGCCGAAGCAATCAGCCCCAGCATTTT. Translation gives CASSLGTGGRSNQPQHF.

This chain links TRBV15 with TRBJ1-6, with TRBD1 matching 8 bases. The junction had 3 bases not matched to a gene; V was cut back by 3 bases and J by 8 bases. From germline, CDR1 is LNHNV and CDR2 YYDKDF (reference sequence). This CDR3 region has 14 residues. The CDR3 nucleotides are TGTGCCACCAGCAGCCGACAGGGGCATTCACCCCTCCACTTT. It specifies CATSSRQGHSPLHF.

The CDR3 DNA is TGTGCCAGCAGTTTATCCCCGGCCTATGGCTACACCTTC. Translated, it gives CASSLSPAYGYTF. The V and J genes are TRBV12-3 or TRBV12-4 and TRBJ1-2, with D uncertain. Trimming shortened V by 2 bases and J by 4 bases, and 8 bases separated the two germline ends. This CDR3 comprises 13 residues.

The chain has TRBV24-1 and TRBJ2-1; D gene unclear. CDR3 size: 14 residues. The germline gives CDR1 KGHDR, CDR2 SFDVKD. The V and J ends lost 5 bases and 8 bases respectively, with 15 bases between them. CDR3 DNA: TGTGCCACCAGTGCCGGCGGTAGATTCGATGAGCAGTTCTTC. This translates into CATSAGGRFDEQFF.

This clonotype has only a few counts. The gene calls are TRBV27 and TRBJ2-5, with D maybe TRBD1 (5 bases). The CDR3 spans 14 residues. Germline V lookup: CDR1 MNHEY, CDR2 SMNVEV (reference sequence). V was clipped by 6 bases and J by 4 bases, with 15 bases between them. DNA for the CDR3: TGTGCCAGCAGCGGGTATGGGGCACGAGAGACCCAGTACTTC. Translating it yields CASSGYGARETQYF.

This sequence joins TRBV12-3 or TRBV12-4 and TRBJ2-7, with D tentatively TRBD1 (6 bases). This CDR3 has 15 residues. Trimming took 5 bases from V and 2 from J, leaving 16 bases between them. CDR3 protein: CASSPRADRPYEQYF. CDR3 nucleotide sequence: TGTGCCAGCAGTCCCCGTGCCGACAGGCCCTACGAGCAGTACTTC.

This clonotype showed up just a few times. The CDR3 loop is CASSEGTAYGYTF. The CDR3 DNA reads as TGTGCCAGCAGCGAAGGGACAGCGTATGGCTACACCTTC. V and J are TRBV14 and TRBJ1-2, with TRBD1 matching over 7 bases. The V gene's germline CDR1 is SGHDN and CDR2 FVKESK. CDR3 length: 13 residues. The V gene end was trimmed by 5 bases and the J gene end by 5 bases; junction bases not matched to a gene: 5.

The chain carries TRBV5-1 and TRBJ1-1; 10 nucleotides align to TRBD1. Germline-derived CDR1 and CDR2 are SGHRS and YFSETQ. The V segment lost 4 bases and the J segment 4 bases; nucleotides outside the gene matches: 4. The CDR3 loop spans 14 amino acids. This chain's CDR3 is CASSLGQGTTEAFF. DNA for the CDR3: TGCGCCAGCAGCCTGGGACAGGGGACCACTGAAGCTTTCTTT.

This clonotype was counted only a few times. The chain links TRBV18 to TRBJ2-7, with unresolved D. The CDR3 spans 14 residues. V shed 4 bases and J shed 3 bases, with 13 bases lying between them. Germline assignment: CDR1 KGHSH and CDR2 LQKENI. The CDR3, as DNA: TGTGCCAGCTCACTCACCACTGGTTTCTACGAGCAGTACTTC. Its translation is CASSLTTGFYEQYF.

The chain joins TRBV4-1 to TRBJ1-1; tentatively, D is TRBD1 (6 bases). This CDR3 region has 15 residues. CDR1 and CDR2 (germline): MGHRA, YSYEKL. Deletions cut 3 bases from V and 0 bases from J, with 11 bases between. The CDR3 spells CASSHLGQLNTEAFF. CDR3 coding DNA: TGCGCCAGCAGCCATCTTGGACAGTTGAACACTGAAGCTTTCTTT.

The chain combines TRBV6-6 with TRBJ2-6; D perhaps matches TRBD1 (6 bases). V was shortened by 8 bases and J by 4 bases, with 12 bases between the two germline ends. The CDR3 length is 14 residues. Germline V gives CDR1 MNHNY, CDR2 SVGAGI (reference sequence). DNA for the CDR3: TGTGCCAGCGCCCAGGGGTCCGGGGCCAACGTCCTGACTTTC. This sequence encodes CASAQGSGANVLTF.

The genes are TRBV5-1 and TRBJ1-2; D is uncertain. Germline V gene lookup returns CDR1 SGHRS and CDR2 YFSETQ. This CDR3 has 13 residues. V was shortened by 0 bases and J by 3 bases, with 6 bases between the two germline ends. The CDR3 spells CASSLASDYGYTF. CDR3 sequence (DNA): TGCGCCAGCAGCTTGGCGAGTGACTATGGCTACACCTTC.

This clonotype was recorded a few times. J is TRBJ2-5 and V is TRBV21-1; TRBD2 is the table's D call, not checked against the DNA. TRBV21-1 is a listed pseudogene. The CDR3 contains 13 residues. This CDR3 reads CASTGGHEETQYF. The CDR3 bases are TGTGCCAGCACGGGAGGGCACGAAGAGACCCAGTACTTC.